The T cell receptor beta chain under discussion was sequenced for a study of metastatic and nonmetastatic thyroid tumors. At the level of the study: Repertoires from blood and tumor or nodule tissue of malignant and benign thyroid patients were compared.

This clone has ten or more counts. With MiXCR, TCRdb reprocessed the PCR reads. The sample has roughly 23,000 clones; about 21% are singletons. Each patient went into thyroid surgery without having received any treatment. The TCR sequence derives from a male donor with papillary thyroid cancer or a benign thyroid nodule (not recorded which). Some clones in this sample may be carry-over from other donors' samples. The sequenced sample was blood.

The CDR3 region is CASSSLVRREGGELFF. The CDR3 nucleotides read TGTGCCAGCAGCTCCCTCGTCAGGAGGGAGGGCGGGGAGCTGTTTTTT. V usage is TRBV11-2 and J usage is TRBJ2-2, with 7 bases fitting TRBD2. The CDR3 is 16 residues long. V shed 4 bases, J shed 7 bases, and the junction held 12 bases outside the gene matches. Germline lookup yields CDR1 SGHAT and CDR2 FQNNGV.